The sequence of this TCR beta chain was determined in a study of T cell repertoires in cytomegalovirus infection. Study-level background: Public TCR beta signatures indicated both CMV infection and matching HLA type.

This CDR3 is 14 amino acids long. With 6 bases clipped from V and 4 bases from J, the junction kept 6 bases outside the gene matches. This clonotype was counted ten times or more. Its matching antigen is unknown. TCRdb called the reads again in MiXCR, with one record for every CDR3 protein. Of approximately 1,000,000 distinct CDR3 sequences listed, 31% are singletons. Points from the study as a whole: Individuals carrying CMV plus the relevant HLA were identified by cumulative frequency of public TCR beta families. What dominated the ex vivo response were HLA-C-restricted CMV-specific TCR beta clonotypes.

This TCR was sampled from a human donor in good health (CMV status not recorded). Some clones in this sample may be carry-over from other donors' samples. The gene calls are TRBV12-3 or TRBV12-4 and TRBJ2-3, with TRBD2 matching over 8 bases. The input for sequencing was cultured CD8+ T cells from PBMCs, taken from culture after CMV antigen stimulation. CDR3 protein: CASSHSGAADTQYF. The CDR3 DNA sequence: TGTGCCAGCAGCCATAGCGGGGCGGCAGATACGCAGTATTTT.